This passage covers 31 T cell receptor beta chains from one sample sequenced in a study of blood T cell repertoires in COVID-19. The table came from immunoSEQ multiplex PCR; TCRdb's copy has only in-frame clones and leaves some out. The table includes about 200,000 clones, 65% to 90% detected once. What was sequenced was PBMCs or T cells enriched from blood (not recorded which). These TCRs come from a middle-aged woman with acute COVID-19.

This chain links TRBV13 with TRBJ2-7, with D maybe TRBD2 (7 bases). The CDR3 runs to 15 residues. Trimming shortened V by 2 bases and J by 2 bases, and 13 bases separated the two germline ends. Germline CDR1 and CDR2: PRHDT and FYEKMQ (reference sequence). The CDR3 nucleotides are TGTGCCAGCAGCTTATCCGGGCGGGGGCCCTACGAGCAGTACTTC. As protein: CASSLSGRGPYEQYF.

CDR3 sequence: CASSQAHYEQYF. CDR3 sequence (DNA): TGTGCCAGCAGCCAAGCACACTACGAGCAGTACTTC. The chain combines TRBV3-1 (or the pseudogene TRBV3-2) with TRBJ2-7; the D is unclear. The CDR3 runs to 12 residues. Germline V CDR1 and CDR2: LGHDT, YNNKEL (reference sequence). Trimming stripped 1 base from V and 3 bases from J, with 4 bases between.

The gene calls are TRBV19 and TRBJ2-1, with TRBD1 identical over 7 bases. V was pared by 3 bases and J by 0 bases, with 14 bases of the junction left unmatched. Germline V gene data show CDR1 as LNHDA and CDR2 as SQIVND (reference sequence). The CDR3 consists of 19 residues. CDR3 region: CASSIQAPKTGSSYNEQFF. CDR3 in DNA: TGTGCCAGTAGTATCCAGGCCCCCAAGACAGGGAGCTCCTACAATGAGCAGTTCTTC. Looking up the rest from reference TRBV19 and TRBJ2-1 gives the full variable domain: DGGITQSPKYLFRKEGQNVTLSCEQNLNHDAMYWYRQDPGQGLRLIYYSQIVNDFQKGDIAEGYSVSREKKESFPLTVTSAQKNPTAFYLCASSIQAPKTGSSYNEQFFGPGTRLTVL.

This chain joins TRBV4-2 and TRBJ1-3, with TRBD1 matching 8 bases. Per germline, CDR1 LGHNA and CDR2 YNFKEQ. This CDR3 contains 15 residues. The junction had 4 bases not matched to a gene; V was cut back by 4 bases and J by 2 bases. The chain's CDR3 is CASSPPDRAGNTIYF. For the CDR3, the DNA is TGTGCCAGCAGCCCCCCGGACAGGGCTGGAAACACCATATATTTT.

The V and J genes are TRBV19 and TRBJ2-4; D is unresolved. This CDR3 region has 15 residues. V lost 1 base and J lost 0, with 7 bases in between. Germline loops: CDR1 LNHDA, CDR2 SQIVND (reference sequence). CDR3 loop: CASSIGQLAKNIQYF. The CDR3 bases are TGTGCCAGTAGTATAGGACAACTAGCCAAAAACATTCAGTACTTC.

The chain recombines TRBV5-1 with TRBJ1-3; the D is unclear. Germline CDR1 is SGHRS and CDR2 is YFSETQ. This CDR3 is built from 13 residues. V lost 4 bases, J lost 0 bases, and 5 bases lay in between. The CDR3: CASSESSGNTIYF. Here the CDR3 DNA reads TGCGCCAGCAGCGAGAGCTCTGGAAACACCATATATTTT. Using reference TRBV5-1 and TRBJ1-3 for the parts outside the CDR3, the full variable domain is KAGVTQTPRYLIKTRGQQVTLSCSPISGHRSVSWYQQTPGQGLQFLFEYFSETQRNKGNFPGRFSGRQFSNSRSEMNVSTLELGDSALYLCASSESSGNTIYFGEGSWLTVV.

J is TRBJ1-2 and V is TRBV9; TRBD1 might be the D (6 bases). The CDR3 extends over 11 amino acids. CDR1 and CDR2 (germline): SGDLS, YYNGEE. V lost 0 bases to trimming and J lost 13 bases, with 10 bases between them. In nucleotides, the CDR3 is TGTGCCAGCAGCGTAGCAGGGGCGTTCACCTTC. Translation gives CASSVAGAFTF.

This clone occurred once. The chain uses TRBV29-1 and TRBJ2-1; a possible D gene is TRBD1 (5 bases). This CDR3 contains 15 residues. V shed 7 bases and J shed 3 bases, with 19 bases lying between them. From germline, CDR1 is SQVTM and CDR2 ANQGSEA. The CDR3 nucleotides read TGCAGCGGTAAGAGTAGTGGGGCTCACTACAATGAGCAGTTCTTC. Its translation is CSGKSSGAHYNEQFF.

V and J are TRBV11-2 and TRBJ2-7; 10 bases map to TRBD2. Germline CDR1 is SGHAT and CDR2 is FQNNGV. Trimming took 8 bases from V and 3 from J; bases not matched to a gene: 7. The CDR3 contains 14 residues. Here the CDR3 DNA reads TGTGCCAGCGATGATACTAGCGGGGTCTACGAGCAGTACTTC. Translated, it gives CASDDTSGVYEQYF.

The CDR3 DNA sequence: TGCGCCAGCAGCTTAGAACCTGACTCTTATAATTCACCCCTCCACTTT. The encoded protein is CASSLEPDSYNSPLHF. The chain uses TRBV5-1 and TRBJ1-6; no firm D call. The CDR3 length is 16 residues. The V end was cut by 2 bases, the J end by 4 bases, with 13 bases between. CDR1 and CDR2 (germline): SGHRS, YFSETQ.

The gene calls are TRBV27 and TRBJ1-5; D is possibly TRBD1 (5 bases). CDR1 is MNHEY and CDR2 is SMNVEV in the germline V gene (reference sequence). V lost 6 bases and J 6 bases, leaving 15 bases between the germline ends. The CDR3 loop spans 14 amino acids. The CDR3 spells CASSTRGGSQPQHF. The CDR3 bases are TGTGCCAGCAGCACCCGGGGGGGGAGTCAGCCCCAGCATTTT.

This clone has a single count. The chain carries TRBV28 and TRBJ2-1; TRBD2 aligns across 8 bases. There are 16 residues in the CDR3. The junction had 7 bases not matched to a gene; V was cut back by 4 bases and J by 2 bases. Looked up from germline, CDR1 is MDHEN and CDR2 is SYDVKM. For the CDR3, the DNA is TGTGCCAGCAGTTCCCCTGTAGCGGGAACCTACAATGAGCAGTTCTTC. Protein sequence: CASSSPVAGTYNEQFF.

This clone was picked up a small number of times. The chain links TRBV28 to TRBJ1-5, with TRBD1 matching over 8 bases. CDR1 MDHEN and CDR2 SYDVKM come from the germline V gene. The CDR3 runs 14 residues. V trimming: 6 bases; J trimming: 7 bases; junction bases outside the gene matches: 8. CDR3 nucleotides: TGTGCCAGCAGCCCTCAGGGGGCTGGACAGCCCCAGCATTTT. Translation: CASSPQGAGQPQHF.

The sample holds one count of this clone. DNA of the CDR3: TGTGCCAGCAGCGCGACGGGGGTGAGGCCCTACGAGCAGTACTTC. It specifies CASSATGVRPYEQYF. This chain uses TRBV5-6 with TRBJ2-7; possible D gene TRBD2, 6 bases. CDR3 length equals 15 residues. V shed 4 bases and J shed 2 bases, with 16 bases lying between them. Per germline, CDR1 SGHDT and CDR2 YYEEEE.

This clone was seen only a few times. The rearrangement joins TRBV5-6 to TRBJ1-5; 7 bases map to TRBD1. The germline CDR1 and CDR2 sequences are SGHDT and YYEEEE. Trimming at V came to 1 base and at J to 3 bases, leaving 4 bases not matched to a gene. The length of the CDR3 is 15 residues. Here the CDR3 DNA reads TGTGCCAGCAGCTTGTACAGGGGACCCAATCAGCCCCAGCATTTT. Its translation: CASSLYRGPNQPQHF.

V gene TRBV19 combines with J gene TRBJ1-4; TRBD1 agrees at 7 bases. The CDR3 spans 16 residues. Germline CDR1 and CDR2: LNHDA and SQIVND (reference sequence). Germline trimming cut 2 bases from V and 5 bases from J; bases unmatched to any gene: 8. In DNA form, the CDR3 reads TGTGCCAGTAGTATAACGAAGGGACAGTTCAATGAAAAACTGTTTTTT. Its translation is CASSITKGQFNEKLFF.

This clone has a handful of counts. This chain connects TRBV15 to TRBJ2-2; D is perhaps TRBD2 (6 bases). The CDR3 has 19 residues. Trimming removed 3 bases at V and 1 base at J, with 21 bases between. Germline V gives CDR1 LNHNV, CDR2 YYDKDF (reference sequence). The CDR3 nucleotides are TGTGCCACCAGCAGTATTCGCGGGGTCGGACTCCGGAACACCGGGGAGCTGTTTTTT. Translation: CATSSIRGVGLRNTGELFF.

This rearrangement joins TRBV7-8 to TRBJ2-5, with D possibly being TRBD2 (6 bases). Germline loops: CDR1 SGHVS, CDR2 FQNEAQ. The CDR3 totals 16 residues. Trimming took 5 bases from V and 2 from J, leaving 18 bases between them. CDR3 nucleotide sequence: TGTGCCAGCAGCCCCAGGGTACGGGAGAGACAAGAGACCCAGTACTTC. It codes for CASSPRVRERQETQYF.

The rearrangement joins TRBV28 to TRBJ1-1; TRBD1 might be the D (6 bases). Germline values: CDR1 MDHEN, CDR2 SYDVKM. The CDR3 is 11 amino acids. Trimming shortened V by 8 bases and J by 4 bases, and 8 bases separated the two germline ends. The CDR3 loop is CASGDTTEAFF. The CDR3 DNA reads TGTGCCAGCGGGGACACCACTGAAGCTTTCTTT. Complete variable domain (other parts from reference TRBV28 and TRBJ1-1): DVKVTQSSRYLVKRTGEKVFLECVQDMDHENMFWYRQDPGLGLRLIYFSYDVKMKEKGDIPEGYSVSREKKERFSLILESASTNQTSMYLCASGDTTEAFFGQGTRLTVV.

The chain carries TRBV7-2 and TRBJ2-2; 7 bases map to TRBD1. Germline lookup yields CDR1 SGHTA and CDR2 FQGNSA. CDR3 size: 17 residues. V lost 2 bases, J lost 2 bases, and 8 bases stayed unmatched. CDR3 sequence reads: CASSLREGALNTGELFF. The CDR3 DNA sequence: TGTGCCAGCAGCTTACGCGAGGGGGCCCTCAACACCGGGGAGCTGTTTTTT.

The chain links TRBV3-1 (or the pseudogene TRBV3-2) to TRBJ1-2; maybe TRBD1 (6 bases). This CDR3 comprises 14 residues. Germline values: CDR1 LGHDT, CDR2 YNNKEL (reference sequence). Trimming removed 2 bases at V and 2 bases at J, with 9 bases between. The CDR3 loop reads CASSQRTENYGYTF. Here the CDR3 DNA reads TGTGCCAGCAGCCAACGGACAGAGAACTATGGCTACACCTTC.

The rearrangement joins TRBV27 to TRBJ2-7, with 8 positions matching TRBD1. The CDR3 runs to 14 residues. The trim removed 7 bases at V and 0 bases at J, leaving 5 bases unmatched. Germline V lookup: CDR1 MNHEY, CDR2 SMNVEV (reference sequence). CDR3 protein: CASKDRVVSYEQYF. CDR3 DNA sequence: TGTGCCAGCAAGGACAGGGTGGTCTCCTACGAGCAGTACTTC.

The rearrangement uses TRBV19 and TRBJ2-5; 8 bases line up with TRBD2. V trimming: 5 bases; J trimming: 4 bases; junction bases outside the gene matches: 3. CDR1 and CDR2 (germline): LNHDA, SQIVND (reference sequence). The CDR3 covers 13 residues. The CDR3 protein is CASSGLAGETQYF. The CDR3 nucleotides are TGTGCCAGTAGTGGGCTAGCGGGAGAGACCCAGTACTTC.

The chain combines TRBV7-9 with TRBJ1-4; 8 bases match TRBD1. The J segment lost 6 bases and the V segment lost 1 base, leaving 4 bases of the junction unmatched. Germline CDR1 is SEHNR and CDR2 is FQNEAQ (reference sequence). CDR3 length: 15 amino acids. CDR3 DNA sequence: TGTGCCAGCAGCTTAGGGCAGGGGGCCGATGAAAAACTGTTTTTT. Translated: CASSLGQGADEKLFF.

The chain is built from TRBV19 and TRBJ1-2; 9 nucleotides agree with TRBD1. V shed 5 bases, J shed 2 bases, and the junction held 6 bases outside the gene matches. The CDR3 extends over 15 amino acids. The germline gives CDR1 LNHDA, CDR2 SQIVND (reference sequence). CDR3 coding DNA: TGTGCCAGTAGTCCAACAGGGGGCGCGAACTATGGCTACACCTTC. As protein: CASSPTGGANYGYTF.

This chain links TRBV6-5 with TRBJ2-7, with TRBD1 as a possible D gene (5 bases). The CDR3 consists of 14 residues. From germline, CDR1 is MNHEY and CDR2 SVGAGI. Deletions cut 2 bases from V and 6 bases from J, with 14 bases between. In DNA, the CDR3 is TGTGCCAGCAGTTACACGGCAGGGAACCGCGAGCAGTACTTC. This codes for CASSYTAGNREQYF.

V is TRBV7-8 and J is TRBJ2-7, with D unclear. This CDR3 has 12 amino acids. Trimming took off 4 bases at V and 1 base at J, with 5 bases between the two ends. The V gene's germline CDR1 is SGHVS and CDR2 FQNEAQ. DNA of the CDR3: TGTGCCAGCAGCTACTCATCCTACGAGCAGTACTTC. It is translated as CASSYSSYEQYF.

CDR3 residues: CASSSDRQVYGYTF. CDR3 sequence (DNA): TGTGCCAGCAGCTCGGACAGACAGGTCTATGGCTACACCTTC. The chain links TRBV5-4 to TRBJ1-2; the D gene is possibly TRBD1 (6 bases). CDR3 size: 14 residues. The germline V and J ends were trimmed by 3 bases and 4 bases, with 13 bases remaining between them. Germline lookup yields CDR1 SGHNT and CDR2 YYREEE (reference sequence). The variable domain in full, completed from reference TRBV5-4 and TRBJ1-2, reads ETGVTQSPTHLIKTRGQQVTLRCSSQSGHNTVSWYQQALGQGPQFIFQYYREEENGRGNFPPRFSGLQFPNYSSELNVNALELDDSALYLCASSSDRQVYGYTFGSGTRLTVV.

The J gene is TRBJ2-1, the V gene TRBV28; unclear D gene. CDR3 length equals 15 residues. The germline V gene encodes CDR1 MDHEN and CDR2 SYDVKM. The V gene lost 6 bases and the J gene lost 4 bases, with 16 bases spanning the gap. The CDR3 loop is CASRINSPLYNEQFF. CDR3 in DNA: TGTGCCAGCAGAATAAATAGCCCTCTTTACAATGAGCAGTTCTTC.

As for this clone: The DNA is left out, because the CDR3 cannot be placed on it with certainty; the CDR3 is given as TCRdb lists it. The chain uses TRBV21-1 and TRBJ1-5; TRBD1, as called in the table, went unchecked against the DNA. TRBV21-1 is annotated as a pseudogene. Ends included, the CDR3 has 19 residues. This chain's CDR3 is CASSKVVNWGRGSNQPQHF.

The chain combines TRBV4-1 with TRBJ1-1, with a weak D call TRBD1 (5 bases). V lost 1 base and J lost 6, with 21 bases in between. In germline, CDR1 is MGHRA, CDR2 YSYEKL. The length of the CDR3 is 17 residues. The CDR3 here is CASSQGIHDRRKAEAFF. DNA for the CDR3: TGCGCCAGCAGCCAAGGGATCCATGACAGAAGGAAGGCTGAAGCTTTCTTT.